This entry lists 7 T cell receptor beta chains sequenced from one sample in a study of blood T cell repertoires in COVID-19. Libraries were prepared by immunoSEQ multiplex PCR; TCRdb keeps only in-frame clonotypes and omits some of them. The sample lists some 54,000 clones, around 81% occurring once. The sample taken for sequencing was peripheral blood. Receptors were obtained from a woman of 80 years or more with COVID-19, enrolled during active disease.

The chain joins TRBV27 to TRBJ2-1; D remains ambiguous. CDR3 length: 12 amino acids. Trimming pared 6 bases from V and 4 bases from J, leaving 7 bases between. Germline assignment: CDR1 MNHEY and CDR2 SMNVEV (reference sequence). The DNA of the CDR3 is TGTGCCAGCAGGAGTCGATACAATGAGCAGTTCTTC. Amino acids: CASRSRYNEQFF.

The chain carries TRBV19 and TRBJ1-2; 7 bases map to TRBD1. The CDR3 consists of 14 residues. V shed 4 bases and J 4 bases; nucleotides not matched to a gene: 6. Per germline, CDR1 LNHDA and CDR2 SQIVND (reference sequence). As DNA, the CDR3 is TGTGCCAGTAGTACTGGACAGGCCCTCTATGGCTACACCTTC. This encodes CASSTGQALYGYTF.

This chain uses TRBV5-1 with TRBJ2-1; a possible D gene is TRBD2 (6 bases). V was clipped by 4 bases and J by 2 bases, with 13 bases between them. This CDR3 is built from 15 residues. Germline-derived CDR1 and CDR2 are SGHRS and YFSETQ. The CDR3 loop is CASSLTSSPYNEQFF. DNA for the CDR3: TGCGCCAGCAGCCTAACTAGCTCCCCCTACAATGAGCAGTTCTTC.

This sequence joins TRBV5-1 and TRBJ2-3; 8 positions agree with TRBD1. The germline V gene has CDR1 SGHRS and CDR2 YFSETQ. Trimming removed 2 bases from V and 4 bases from J; junction bases left unmatched: 9. The CDR3 loop spans 16 amino acids. The DNA of the CDR3 is TGCGCCAGCAGCTTAGGACAGGGCGGTGGGCCAGATACGCAGTATTTT. Translated: CASSLGQGGGPDTQYF.

This clone was recorded many times. This chain joins TRBV21-1 and TRBJ2-1; TRBD1, the table's D call, was not compared with the DNA. TRBV21-1 constitutes a pseudogene. The CDR3 sequence is 14 residues long. In DNA form, the CDR3 reads TGTGCCAGCAGCAAACCAGGCAGGGCCGGTGAGCAGTTCTTC. Protein sequence: CASSKPGRAGEQFF.

The genes are TRBV30 and TRBJ2-7, with a possible D match to TRBD2 (5 bases). V lost 0 bases, J lost 4 bases, and 7 bases lay in between. The germline V gene has CDR1 GTSNPN and CDR2 SVGIG (reference sequence). CDR3 length: 12 amino acids. CDR3 DNA: TGTGCCTGGAGTGTTGGAGGTTACGAGCAGTACTTC. Residues: CAWSVGGYEQYF.

This chain connects TRBV27 to TRBJ2-3; D remains unclear. V lost 5 bases and J lost 2, with 14 bases in between. The CDR3 spans 15 residues. CDR1 and CDR2 from the germline V gene are MNHEY and SMNVEV (reference sequence). This CDR3 reads CASSPRRIFTDTQYF. The DNA for the CDR3 is TGTGCCAGCAGTCCGCGCAGGATTTTCACAGATACGCAGTATTTT.